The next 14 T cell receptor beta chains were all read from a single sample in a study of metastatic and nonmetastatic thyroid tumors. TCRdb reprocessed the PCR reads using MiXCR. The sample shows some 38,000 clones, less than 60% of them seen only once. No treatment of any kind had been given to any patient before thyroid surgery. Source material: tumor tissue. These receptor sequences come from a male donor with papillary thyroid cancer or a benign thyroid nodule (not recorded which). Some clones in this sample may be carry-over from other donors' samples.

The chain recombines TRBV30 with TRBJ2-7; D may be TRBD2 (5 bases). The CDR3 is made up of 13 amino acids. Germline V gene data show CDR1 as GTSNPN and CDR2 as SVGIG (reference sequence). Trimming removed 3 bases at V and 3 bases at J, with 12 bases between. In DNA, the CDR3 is TGTGCCTGGAGCGCGAAGGGAGTCTACGAGCAGTACTTC. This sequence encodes CAWSAKGVYEQYF.

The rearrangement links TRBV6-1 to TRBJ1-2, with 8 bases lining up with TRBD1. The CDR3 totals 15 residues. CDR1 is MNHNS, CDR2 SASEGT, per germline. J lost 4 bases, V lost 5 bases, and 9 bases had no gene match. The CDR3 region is CASSTRTGKAYGYTF. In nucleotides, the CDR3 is TGTGCCAGCAGTACACGGACAGGGAAGGCCTATGGCTACACCTTC.

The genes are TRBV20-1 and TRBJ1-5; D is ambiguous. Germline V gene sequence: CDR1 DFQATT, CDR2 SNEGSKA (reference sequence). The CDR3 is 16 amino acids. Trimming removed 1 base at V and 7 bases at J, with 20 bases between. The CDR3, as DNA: TGCAGTGCTAGAGTTCCAGACGTCGGGGTTGGCCAGCCCCAGCATTTT. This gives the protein CSARVPDVGVGQPQHF.

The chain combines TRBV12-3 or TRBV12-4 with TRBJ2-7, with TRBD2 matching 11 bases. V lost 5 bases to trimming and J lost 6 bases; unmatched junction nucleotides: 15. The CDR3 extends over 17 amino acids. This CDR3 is CASSPGLAGYKGREQYF. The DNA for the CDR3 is TGTGCCAGCAGTCCTGGACTAGCGGGCTACAAAGGACGCGAGCAGTACTTC.

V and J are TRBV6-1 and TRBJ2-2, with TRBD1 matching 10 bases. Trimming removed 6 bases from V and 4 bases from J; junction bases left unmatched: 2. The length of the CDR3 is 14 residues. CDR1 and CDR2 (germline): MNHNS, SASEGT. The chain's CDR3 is CASRRTGGTGELFF. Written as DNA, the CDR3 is TGTGCCAGCAGACGGACAGGGGGCACCGGGGAGCTGTTTTTT.

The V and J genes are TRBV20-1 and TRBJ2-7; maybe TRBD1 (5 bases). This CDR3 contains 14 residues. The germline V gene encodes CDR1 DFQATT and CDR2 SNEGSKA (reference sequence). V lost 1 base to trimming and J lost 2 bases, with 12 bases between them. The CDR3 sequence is CSARGGAETYEQYF. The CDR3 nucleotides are TGCAGTGCTAGAGGTGGGGCAGAAACCTACGAGCAGTACTTC.

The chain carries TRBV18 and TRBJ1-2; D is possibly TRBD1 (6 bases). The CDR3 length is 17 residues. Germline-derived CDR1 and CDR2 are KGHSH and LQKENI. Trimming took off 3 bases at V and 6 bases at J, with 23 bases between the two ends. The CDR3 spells CASSPDLTRGQGNGYTF. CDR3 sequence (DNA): TGTGCCAGCTCACCCGACCTCACCCGGGGGCAGGGGAATGGCTACACCTTC.

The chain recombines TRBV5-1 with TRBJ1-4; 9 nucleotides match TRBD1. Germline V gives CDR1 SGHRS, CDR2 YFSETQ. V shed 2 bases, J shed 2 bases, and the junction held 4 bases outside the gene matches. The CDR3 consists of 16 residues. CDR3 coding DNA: TGCGCCAGCAGCTTCACACAGGGGGCCACTAATGAAAAACTGTTTTTT. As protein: CASSFTQGATNEKLFF.

For the CDR3, the DNA is TGTGCCAGCTCACCCGAGGGAACATCACCCCTCCACTTT. Translating gives CASSPEGTSPLHF. This chain links TRBV18 with TRBJ1-6; no firm D call. CDR1 is KGHSH and CDR2 is LQKENI in the germline V gene. This CDR3 has 13 residues. With 3 bases removed from V and 10 bases from J, the gap between germline ends came to 10 bases.

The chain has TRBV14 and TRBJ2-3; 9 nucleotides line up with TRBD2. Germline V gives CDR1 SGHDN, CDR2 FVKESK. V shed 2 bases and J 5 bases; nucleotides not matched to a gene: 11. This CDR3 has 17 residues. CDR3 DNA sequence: TGTGCCAGCAGCCAATCGGGACTAGCCCAAAGTGGAGATACGCAGTATTTT. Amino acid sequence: CASSQSGLAQSGDTQYF.

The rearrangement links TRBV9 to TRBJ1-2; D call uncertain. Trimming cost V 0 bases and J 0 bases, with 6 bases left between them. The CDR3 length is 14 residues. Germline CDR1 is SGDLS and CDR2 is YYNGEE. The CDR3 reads CASSVGSTNYGYTF. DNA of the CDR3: TGTGCCAGCAGCGTAGGCTCGACTAACTATGGCTACACCTTC.

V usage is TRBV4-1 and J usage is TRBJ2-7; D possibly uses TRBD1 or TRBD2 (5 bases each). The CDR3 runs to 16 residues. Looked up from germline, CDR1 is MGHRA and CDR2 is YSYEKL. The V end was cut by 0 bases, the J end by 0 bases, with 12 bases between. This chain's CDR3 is CASSQDGAGSSYEQYF. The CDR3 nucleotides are TGCGCCAGCAGCCAAGATGGGGCAGGGAGCTCCTACGAGCAGTACTTC.

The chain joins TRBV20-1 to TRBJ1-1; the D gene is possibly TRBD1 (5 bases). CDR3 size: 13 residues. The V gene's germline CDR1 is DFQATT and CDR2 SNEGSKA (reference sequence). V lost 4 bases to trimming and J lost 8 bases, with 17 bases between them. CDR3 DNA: TGCAGTGCTATCCTCCAGGGAGTTCGGGAAGCTTTCTTT. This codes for CSAILQGVREAFF.

The chain's CDR3 is CASSLGAGGSYNEQFF. The CDR3 DNA reads as TGCGCCAGCAGCTTGGGAGCGGGCGGCTCCTACAATGAGCAGTTCTTC. The rearrangement joins TRBV5-1 to TRBJ2-1; possible D gene TRBD2, 6 bases. Germline CDR1 reads SGHRS; CDR2 reads YFSETQ. The CDR3 runs to 16 residues. Trimming removed 0 bases from V and 0 bases from J, with 10 bases in between.